The clone carrying this T cell receptor beta chain is a singleton in its sample. This sample stems from a study of sequential checkpoint blockade in melanoma. Documented treatment: randomized to nivolumab then ipilimumab (arm A) or the reverse (arm B). Patients had received no earlier DNA-damaging chemotherapy. CDR1 and CDR2 from the germline V gene are SGHTA and FQGNSA. This CDR3 has 15 amino acids. J gave up 4 bases and V 2 bases, and 1 base lay outside the gene matches. Sequenced by immunoSEQ multiplex PCR; TCRdb stores in-frame clones only, minus some. The table includes about 30,000 clones, about 89% detected once.

The sample consisted of CD8+ T cells sorted from blood (inferred from file names), taken from a patient given nivolumab and ipilimumab in sequence. The J gene is TRBJ2-1, the V gene TRBV7-2; 11 nucleotides align to TRBD2. This TCR was sampled from a human donor with melanoma. CDR3 loop: CASSLLAGGYNEQFF. The DNA of the CDR3 is TGTGCCAGCAGCTTACTAGCGGGAGGATACAATGAGCAGTTCTTC.